The TCR beta chain under discussion was sequenced for a study of T cell responses to AZD1222 COVID-19 vaccine. The study's findings and limits: Per reports, nearly half of all spike-specific TCRs target regions that are unmutated in variants. Mostly white British, mostly female donors; authors suggested clonal diversity may be underestimated. Repertoires were sampled only after the peak T cell response.

Comments on this clone: What it binds is unknown. The germline gene is not matched at one end of the junction; a read error may be the cause.

Germline V lookup: CDR1 MDHEN, CDR2 SYDVKM. This CDR3 comprises 16 residues. Clones were read by immunoSEQ multiplex PCR, and TCRdb kept only the in-frame ones, dropping some. The table has fewer than 200,000 clones, more than 75% seen once; the top ten hold more than 25%. The chain has TRBV28 and TRBJ2-3; TRBD2 aligns across 10 bases. The sequences come from peripheral blood, collected 28 days after the second AZD1222 dose. This sequence originates from an adult who received the AZD1222 COVID-19 vaccine. As DNA, the CDR3 is TGTGCCAGCAGTTTAGCCGCTAGCGGGAGCACGGATACGCAGTATTTT. Residues: CASSLAASGSTDTQYF.